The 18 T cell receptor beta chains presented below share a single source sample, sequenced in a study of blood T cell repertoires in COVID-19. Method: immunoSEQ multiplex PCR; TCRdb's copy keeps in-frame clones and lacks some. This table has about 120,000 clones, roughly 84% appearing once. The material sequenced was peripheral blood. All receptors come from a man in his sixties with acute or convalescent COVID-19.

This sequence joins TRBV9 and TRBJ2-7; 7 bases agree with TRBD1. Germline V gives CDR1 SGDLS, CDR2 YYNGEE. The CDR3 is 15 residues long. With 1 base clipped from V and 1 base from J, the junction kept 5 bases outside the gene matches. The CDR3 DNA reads TGTGCCAGCAGCGTAACCCAGGACAGGTCCTACGAGCAGTACTTC. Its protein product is CASSVTQDRSYEQYF.

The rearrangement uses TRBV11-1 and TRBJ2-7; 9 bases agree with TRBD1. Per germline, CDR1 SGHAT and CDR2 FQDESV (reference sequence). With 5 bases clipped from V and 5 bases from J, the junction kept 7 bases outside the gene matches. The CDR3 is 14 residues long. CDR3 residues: CASSPRDRDHEQYF. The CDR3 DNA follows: TGTGCCAGCAGCCCCCGGGACAGGGACCACGAGCAGTACTTC.

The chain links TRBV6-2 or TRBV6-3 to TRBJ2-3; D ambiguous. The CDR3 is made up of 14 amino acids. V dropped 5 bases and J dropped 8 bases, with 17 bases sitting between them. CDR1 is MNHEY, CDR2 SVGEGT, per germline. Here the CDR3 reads CASSPSTFSVTQYF. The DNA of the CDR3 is TGTGCCAGCAGTCCGTCAACTTTCAGCGTTACGCAGTATTTT.

CDR3 residues: CASSRDGAGAGELFF. In DNA form, the CDR3 reads TGTGCCAGCAGCAGGGATGGAGCGGGAGCGGGGGAGCTGTTTTTT. This chain uses TRBV7-2 with TRBJ2-2, with 8 bases aligning to TRBD2. CDR1 and CDR2 (germline): SGHTA, FQGNSA. The CDR3 contains 15 residues. The V gene end was trimmed by 5 bases and the J gene end by 8 bases; junction bases not matched to a gene: 10.

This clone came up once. The CDR3 region is CASSSYGDREQYF. In nucleotides, the CDR3 is TGTGCCAGCAGTTCGTACGGAGATCGCGAGCAGTACTTC. The chain uses TRBV28 and TRBJ2-7; no clear D. CDR3 size: 13 residues. The ends were cut back, 4 bases at V and 6 bases at J, with 13 bases in the middle. Germline V lookup: CDR1 MDHEN, CDR2 SYDVKM.

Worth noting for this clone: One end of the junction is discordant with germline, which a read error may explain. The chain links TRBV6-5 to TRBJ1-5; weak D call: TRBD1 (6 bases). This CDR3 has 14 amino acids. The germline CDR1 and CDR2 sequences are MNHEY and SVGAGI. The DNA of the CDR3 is TGTGCCGGCAGTCAACAGGGAGGCAATCAGCCCCAGCATTTT. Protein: CAGSQQGGNQPQHF.

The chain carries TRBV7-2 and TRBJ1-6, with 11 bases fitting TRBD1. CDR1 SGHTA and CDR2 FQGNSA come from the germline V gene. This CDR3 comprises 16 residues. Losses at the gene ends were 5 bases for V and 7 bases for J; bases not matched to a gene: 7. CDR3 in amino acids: CASSLGQGEGNSPLHF. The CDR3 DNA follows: TGTGCCAGCAGCCTGGGACAGGGGGAAGGAAATTCACCCCTCCACTTT.

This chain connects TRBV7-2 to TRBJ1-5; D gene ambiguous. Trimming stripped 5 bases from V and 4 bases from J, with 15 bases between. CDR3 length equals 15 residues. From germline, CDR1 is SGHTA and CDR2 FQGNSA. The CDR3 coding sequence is TGTGCCAGCAGCCCTGGAAGGGCGGGGAATCAGCCCCAGCATTTT. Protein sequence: CASSPGRAGNQPQHF.

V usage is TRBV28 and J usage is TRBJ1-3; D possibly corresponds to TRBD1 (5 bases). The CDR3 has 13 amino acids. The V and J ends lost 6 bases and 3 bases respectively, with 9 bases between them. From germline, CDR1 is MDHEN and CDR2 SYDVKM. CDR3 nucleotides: TGTGCCAGCAGGGACACATATGGAAACACCATATATTTT. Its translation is CASRDTYGNTIYF.

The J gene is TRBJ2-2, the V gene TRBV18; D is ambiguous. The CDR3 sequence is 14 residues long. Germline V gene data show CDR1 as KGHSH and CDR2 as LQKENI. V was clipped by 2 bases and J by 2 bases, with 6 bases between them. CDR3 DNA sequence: TGTGCCAGCTCACCAAATGTAAACACCGGGGAGCTGTTTTTT. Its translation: CASSPNVNTGELFF.

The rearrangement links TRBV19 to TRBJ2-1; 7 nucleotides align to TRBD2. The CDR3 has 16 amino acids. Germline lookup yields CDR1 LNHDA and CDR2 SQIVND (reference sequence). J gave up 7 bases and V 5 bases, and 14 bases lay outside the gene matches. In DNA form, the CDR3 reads TGTGCCAGTAGTCCAGCTCGCAGCGGGGCTCGAAATGAGCAGTTCTTC. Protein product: CASSPARSGARNEQFF.

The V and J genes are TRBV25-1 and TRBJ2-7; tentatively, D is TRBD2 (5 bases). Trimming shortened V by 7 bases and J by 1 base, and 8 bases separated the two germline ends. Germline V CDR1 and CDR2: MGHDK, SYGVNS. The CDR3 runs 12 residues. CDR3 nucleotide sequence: TGTGCCAGCATGTCGGGGTCCTACGAGCAGTACTTC. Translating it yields CASMSGSYEQYF.

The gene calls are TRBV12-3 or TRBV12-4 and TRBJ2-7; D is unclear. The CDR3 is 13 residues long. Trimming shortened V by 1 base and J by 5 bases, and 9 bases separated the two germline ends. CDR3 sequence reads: CASSLGAVDEQYF. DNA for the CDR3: TGTGCCAGCAGTTTAGGTGCAGTCGACGAGCAGTACTTC.

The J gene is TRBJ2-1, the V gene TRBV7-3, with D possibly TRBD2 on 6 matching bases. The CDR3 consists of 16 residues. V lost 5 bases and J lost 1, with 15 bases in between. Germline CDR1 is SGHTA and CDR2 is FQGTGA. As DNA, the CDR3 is TGTGCCAGCAGCGTAGGAACCGGGACTTCCTACAATGAGCAGTTCTTC. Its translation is CASSVGTGTSYNEQFF.

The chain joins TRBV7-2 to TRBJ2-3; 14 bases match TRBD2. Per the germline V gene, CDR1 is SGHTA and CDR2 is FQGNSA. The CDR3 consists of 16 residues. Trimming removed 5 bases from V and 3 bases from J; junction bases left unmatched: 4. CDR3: CASSARTSGRTDTQYF. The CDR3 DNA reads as TGTGCCAGCAGCGCCCGGACTAGCGGGAGGACAGATACGCAGTATTTT. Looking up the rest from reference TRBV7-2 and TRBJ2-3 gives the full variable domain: GAGVSQSPSNKVTEKGKDVELRCDPISGHTALYWYRQSLGQGLEFLIYFQGNSAPDKSGLPSDRFSAERTGGSVSTLTIQRTQQEDSAVYLCASSARTSGRTDTQYFGPGTRLTVL.

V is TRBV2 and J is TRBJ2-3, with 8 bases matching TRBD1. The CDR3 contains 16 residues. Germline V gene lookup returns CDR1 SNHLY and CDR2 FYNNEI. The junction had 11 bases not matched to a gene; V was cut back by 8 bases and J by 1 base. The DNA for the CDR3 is TGTGCCAGCGGGGATGGACAGGGTCGGGGCACAGATACGCAGTATTTT. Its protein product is CASGDGQGRGTDTQYF.

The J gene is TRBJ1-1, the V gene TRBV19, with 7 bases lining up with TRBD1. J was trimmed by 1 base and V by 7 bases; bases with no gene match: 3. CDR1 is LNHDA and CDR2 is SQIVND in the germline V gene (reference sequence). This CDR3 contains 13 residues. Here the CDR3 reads CASNKGANTEAFF. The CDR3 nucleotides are TGTGCCAGTAATAAGGGGGCGAACACTGAAGCTTTCTTT. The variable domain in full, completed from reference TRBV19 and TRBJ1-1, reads DGGITQSPKYLFRKEGQNVTLSCEQNLNHDAMYWYRQDPGQGLRLIYYSQIVNDFQKGDIAEGYSVSREKKESFPLTVTSAQKNPTAFYLCASNKGANTEAFFGQGTRLTVV.

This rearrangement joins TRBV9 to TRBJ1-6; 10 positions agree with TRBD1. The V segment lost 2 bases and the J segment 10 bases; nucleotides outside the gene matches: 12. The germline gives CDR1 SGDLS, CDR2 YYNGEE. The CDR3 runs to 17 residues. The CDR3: CASSVDARDRGISPLHF. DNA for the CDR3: TGTGCCAGCAGCGTCGACGCCCGGGACAGGGGAATCTCACCCCTCCACTTT.